This is a list of T cell receptor beta chains from one sample in a study of blood T cell repertoires in COVID-19. Measured with immunoSEQ multiplex PCR; TCRdb has only the in-frame clones, and not every one. Of tens of thousands of clones in the sample, about 77% were seen once. Sequences were obtained from peripheral blood. These receptors were collected from a woman in her 70s with acute or convalescent COVID-19. Each CDR3 is given with its conserved first and last residue. Fields, in order: J gene, clone size, D gene, V gene, CDR3 DNA, CDR3 protein. D genes are given only for firm matches. The size of a clone is reported for some rows only, either as once, few or many, or as a class for expanded clones.

>TRBJ2-4|once|TRBD2|TRBV7-8
TGTGCCAGCAGCTTATACCCTCCTAGCGGGGGCCTTACTATAGCCAAAAACATTCAGTACTTC
CASSLYPPSGGLTIAKNIQYF
>TRBJ1-5|-|-|TRBV2
TGTGCCAGCAGTGAACGGGGAGGGTGGGGCAGCAATCAGCCCCAGCATTTT
CASSERGGWGSNQPQHF
>TRBJ2-2|-|-|TRBV6-4
TGTGCCAGCAGTGATACAGGGACCGGGGAGCTGTTTTTT
CASSDTGTGELFF
>TRBJ2-7|few|TRBD1|TRBV19
TGTGCCAGTAGTATAAAGGTCGGACAGGGCTACGAGCAGTACTTC
CASSIKVGQGYEQYF
>TRBJ1-6|-|TRBD1|TRBV19
TGTGCCAGTAGTATCGACAGGGGGCGCCCTAATTCACCCCTCCACTTT
CASSIDRGRPNSPLHF
>TRBJ1-5|-|-|TRBV20-1
TGCAGTGCTAGTTCCAGGATCACCCAGCCCCAGCATTTT
CSASSRITQPQHF
>TRBJ2-1|-|-|TRBV6-6
TGTGCCAGCAGTTACGCCGGGAGCTCCTACAATGAGCAGTTCTTC
CASSYAGSSYNEQFF
>TRBJ2-7|-|-|TRBV28
TGTGCCAGCAGTTCAGCTAGCCCCGTCTACGAGCAGTACTTC
CASSSASPVYEQYF
>TRBJ1-2|-|-|TRBV6-5
TGTGCCAGCAGTTACACGCCTGGAGGGGATGGGGGCTACACCTTC
CASSYTPGGDGGYTF
>TRBJ1-1|-|TRBD1|TRBV30
TGTGCCTGGAGTGTGGCAGGGGGCTGGGCCACTGAAGCTTTCTTT
CAWSVAGGWATEAFF
>TRBJ1-2|-|-|TRBV7-9
TGTGCCAGCAGCTTCCGGGCAGGGGAATCAGCTAACTATGGCTACACCTTC
CASSFRAGESANYGYTF
>TRBJ1-2|-|-|TRBV10-3
TGTGCCATCAGTGGCCAGGGCTATAACTATGGCTACACCTTC
CAISGQGYNYGYTF
>TRBJ1-2|-|-|TRBV12-1
TGTGCCAGCAGCCCGCGGACAGGGAAGGCTAACTATGGCTACACCTTC
CASSPRTGKANYGYTF
>TRBJ1-2|once|-|TRBV28
TGTGCCAGCAGTTCTAGAACGGATCATGGCTACACCTTC
CASSSRTDHGYTF
>TRBJ2-7|-|TRBD2|TRBV5-1
TGCGCCAGCAGCCCTAGTAGTGCTAGCGGGAGCTACGAGCAGTACTTC
CASSPSSASGSYEQYF